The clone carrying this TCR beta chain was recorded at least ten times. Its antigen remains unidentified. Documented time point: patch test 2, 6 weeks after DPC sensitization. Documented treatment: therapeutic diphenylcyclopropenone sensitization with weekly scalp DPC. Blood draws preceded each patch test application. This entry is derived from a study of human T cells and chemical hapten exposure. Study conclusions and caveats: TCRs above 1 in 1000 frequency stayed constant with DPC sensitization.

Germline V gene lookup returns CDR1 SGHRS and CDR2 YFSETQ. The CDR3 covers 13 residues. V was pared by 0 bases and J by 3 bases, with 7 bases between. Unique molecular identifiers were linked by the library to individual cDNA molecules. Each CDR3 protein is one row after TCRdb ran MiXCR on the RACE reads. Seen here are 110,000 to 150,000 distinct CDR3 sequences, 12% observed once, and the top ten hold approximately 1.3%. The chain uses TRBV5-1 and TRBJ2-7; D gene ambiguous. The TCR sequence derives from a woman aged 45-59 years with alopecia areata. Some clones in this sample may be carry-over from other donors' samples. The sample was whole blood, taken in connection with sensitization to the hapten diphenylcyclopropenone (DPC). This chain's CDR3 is CASSLAPGYEQYF. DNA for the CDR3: TGCGCCAGCAGCTTGGCCCCGGGCTACGAGCAGTACTTC.